Below are 27 T cell receptor beta chains sequenced from a single sample in a study of identical twins. TCRdb reprocessed the 5' RACE reads with MiXCR, giving one entry per CDR3 protein. Of hundreds of thousands of distinct CDR3 sequences listed, more than 20% are singletons. These same records also appear under a second study, on T cells expressing NK-cell markers.

Sequenced: CD4+ T cells sorted from blood. These receptors originate from a woman younger than 35 in good health.

The V gene is TRBV12-3 or TRBV12-4, the J gene TRBJ2-1; D gene unclear. V was cut by 0 bases and J by 9 bases, with 9 bases left in between. CDR3 length: 13 amino acids. The CDR3: CASSLALFFEQFF. The CDR3 DNA is TGTGCCAGCAGTTTAGCCCTATTCTTTGAGCAGTTCTTC.

The chain has TRBV6-1 and TRBJ2-3; a weak D match, TRBD1 (5 bases). This CDR3 comprises 14 residues. Trimming removed 6 bases from V and 4 bases from J, with 14 bases in between. CDR1 and CDR2 (germline): MNHNS, SASEGT. CDR3 bases: TGTGCCAGCAGACCAGGGTGGTCGGCAGATACGCAGTATTTT. This codes for CASRPGWSADTQYF.

V is TRBV3-1 and J is TRBJ1-2; D is perhaps TRBD1 (6 bases). The CDR3 consists of 13 residues. V lost 7 bases, J lost 1 base, and 10 bases lay in between. The germline V gene encodes CDR1 LGHDT and CDR2 YNNKEL (reference sequence). This chain's CDR3 is CASNFRGNYGYTF. DNA for the CDR3: TGTGCCAGCAACTTCAGGGGTAACTATGGCTACACCTTC.

This clonotype was detected a few times. The V and J genes are TRBV3-1 and TRBJ1-1, with TRBD1 as a possible D gene (5 bases). V lost 4 bases and J 10 bases, leaving 13 bases between the germline ends. The CDR3 is made up of 12 amino acids. CDR1 is LGHDT and CDR2 is YNNKEL in the germline V gene (reference sequence). Here the CDR3 reads CASSRAGLGAFF. As DNA, the CDR3 is TGTGCCAGCAGCCGGGCAGGGTTGGGAGCTTTCTTT.

Regarding this clonotype: One end of the junction varies from germline; a read error may be responsible. This chain connects TRBV2 to TRBJ2-1; 11 positions agree with TRBD2. The CDR3 is 14 residues long. CDR1 and CDR2 from the germline V gene are SNHLY and FYNNEI. The CDR3 is CASMGTSGYNGQFF. The DNA for the CDR3 is TGTGCCAGCATGGGGACTAGCGGCTACAATGGGCAGTTCTTC. Based on the CDR3 plus reference TRBV2 and TRBJ2-1, the full variable domain is EPEVTQTPSHQVTQMGQEVILRCVPISNHLYFYWYRQILGQKVEFLVSFYNNEISEKSEIFDDQFSVERPDGSNFTLKIRSTKLEDSAMYFCASMGTSGYNGQFFGPGTRLTVL.

The chain joins TRBV6-5 to TRBJ1-4; the D gene is possibly TRBD1 (6 bases). Germline CDR1 is MNHEY and CDR2 is SVGAGI. V was trimmed by 2 bases and J by 10 bases, leaving 17 bases between them. CDR3 size: 15 residues. As DNA, the CDR3 is TGTGCCAGCAGTTACCAACGCCGACAGGAACGAAAACTGTTTTTT. Translating it yields CASSYQRRQERKLFF.

This clonotype was counted a few times. The chain couples TRBV5-1 to TRBJ2-7; 7 bases line up with TRBD1. Germline CDR1 is SGHRS and CDR2 is YFSETQ. This CDR3 comprises 15 residues. V lost 4 bases to trimming and J lost 2 bases; unmatched junction nucleotides: 9. CDR3 sequence (DNA): TGCGCCAGCAGCCCTCGACAGGGTTCGGCCTACGAGCAGTACTTC. Amino acids: CASSPRQGSAYEQYF.

This clonotype has just a few counts. This chain uses TRBV7-9 with TRBJ2-3, with D possibly TRBD1 on 6 matching bases. Trimming pared 2 bases from V and 3 bases from J, leaving 9 bases between. This CDR3 contains 14 residues. Germline CDR1 is SEHNR and CDR2 is FQNEAQ (reference sequence). The CDR3 nucleotides read TGTGCCAGCAGCTTATATACAGGGACAGATACGCAGTATTTT. It codes for CASSLYTGTDTQYF.

This sequence joins TRBV9 and TRBJ2-3; D is uncertain. There are 14 residues in the CDR3. Germline CDR1 is SGDLS and CDR2 is YYNGEE. V lost 3 bases and J lost 5, with 13 bases in between. The DNA of the CDR3 is TGTGCCAGCAGCGGACGGACCAGCCAAGATACGCAGTATTTT. Its translation: CASSGRTSQDTQYF.

V gene TRBV29-1 combines with J gene TRBJ2-3; D is undetermined. CDR1 is SQVTM and CDR2 is ANQGSEA in the germline V gene. CDR3 size: 12 residues. V lost 8 bases, J lost 2 bases, and 11 bases lay in between. The CDR3 loop is CSTEWDTDTQYF. CDR3 in DNA: TGCAGCACTGAATGGGACACAGATACGCAGTATTTT.

This chain uses TRBV20-1 with TRBJ2-1; D not certain. Trimming took off 2 bases at V and 2 bases at J, with 13 bases between the two ends. The CDR3 extends over 15 amino acids. From germline, CDR1 is DFQATT and CDR2 SNEGSKA (reference sequence). In DNA, the CDR3 is TGCAGTGCTAGACCCGACGGCAGACCCTACAATGAGCAGTTCTTC. It yields the protein CSARPDGRPYNEQFF.

V usage is TRBV5-1 and J usage is TRBJ2-1, with D perhaps matching TRBD1 (6 bases). V lost 2 bases and J 0 bases, leaving 12 bases between the germline ends. This CDR3 comprises 16 residues. The germline V gene encodes CDR1 SGHRS and CDR2 YFSETQ. CDR3 protein: CASSFSGDSSYNEQFF. Here the CDR3 DNA reads TGCGCCAGCAGCTTTTCAGGGGATAGCTCCTACAATGAGCAGTTCTTC.

This clonotype was detected only a few times. CDR3 nucleotide sequence: TGTGCCAGCAGCTTAGGGGCGGGAGGGCCTACCAATGAGCAGTTCTTC. This codes for CASSLGAGGPTNEQFF. The chain has TRBV7-9 and TRBJ2-1; 9 nucleotides agree with TRBD2. V lost 1 base, J lost 6 bases, and 7 bases stayed unmatched. The CDR3 covers 16 residues. Germline CDR1 SEHNR, CDR2 FQNEAQ (reference sequence). The full variable domain, rest sourced from reference TRBV7-9 and TRBJ2-1, is DTGVSQNPRHKITKRGQNVTFRCDPISEHNRLYWYRQTLGQGPEFLTYFQNEAQLEKSRLLSDRFSAERPKGSFSTLEIQRTEQGDSAMYLCASSLGAGGPTNEQFFGPGTRLTVL.

This clonotype was counted only a few times. The chain is built from TRBV7-3 and TRBJ1-6; unclear D gene. This CDR3 is built from 15 residues. The ends were cut back, 2 bases at V and 9 bases at J, with 14 bases in the middle. Germline CDR1 SGHTA, CDR2 FQGTGA. The CDR3 loop is CASSLESGVRSPLHF. CDR3 DNA sequence: TGTGCCAGCAGCTTAGAAAGTGGGGTGCGTTCACCCCTCCACTTT.

V gene TRBV7-2 combines with J gene TRBJ2-5; D possibly corresponds to TRBD2 (5 bases). V was pared by 8 bases and J by 2 bases, with 12 bases between. The germline V gene encodes CDR1 SGHTA and CDR2 FQGNSA. CDR3 size: 13 residues. The CDR3 nucleotides are TGTGCCAGCGTATTCCGGGGACAAGAGACCCAGTACTTC. Its protein is CASVFRGQETQYF. The variable domain in full, with the rest retrieved from reference TRBV7-2 and TRBJ2-5, is GAGVSQSPSNKVTEKGKDVELRCDPISGHTALYWYRQSLGQGLEFLIYFQGNSAPDKSGLPSDRFSAERTGGSVSTLTIQRTQQEDSAVYLCASVFRGQETQYFGPGTRLLVL.

V and J are TRBV11-2 and TRBJ2-4; TRBD1 matches at 8 bases. CDR1 and CDR2 from the germline V gene are SGHAT and FQNNGV. This CDR3 region has 14 residues. Losses at the gene ends were 7 bases for V and 6 bases for J; bases not matched to a gene: 8. CDR3 DNA sequence: TGTGCCAGCACCGCAGACAGGGGAGGAAACATTCAGTACTTC. This translates into CASTADRGGNIQYF.

In this sample, this clonotype turned up a few times. V is TRBV6-1 and J is TRBJ2-2, with TRBD2 matching over 7 bases. Trimming cost V 6 bases and J 4 bases; bases outside gene matches: 8. The CDR3 loop spans 15 amino acids. Germline-derived CDR1 and CDR2 are MNHNS and SASEGT. CDR3 region: CASRRTRSRTGELFF. CDR3 DNA: TGTGCCAGCAGAAGGACTAGAAGTCGCACCGGGGAGCTGTTTTTT.

This clonotype was found a few times. V is TRBV6-2 or TRBV6-3 and J is TRBJ1-1; 10 bases line up with TRBD1. With 6 bases clipped from V and 1 base from J, the junction kept 5 bases outside the gene matches. Germline CDR1 is MNHEY and CDR2 is SVGEGT. The CDR3 is made up of 15 amino acids. Here the CDR3 DNA reads TGTGCCAGCAGCCCGGGACAGGGGAGGAACACTGAAGCTTTCTTT. Encoded protein: CASSPGQGRNTEAFF.

This clonotype was counted a few times. The V gene is TRBV5-1, the J gene TRBJ2-7; tentatively, D is TRBD1 or TRBD2 (5 bases each). Trimming shortened V by 0 bases and J by 2 bases, and 15 bases separated the two germline ends. In germline, CDR1 is SGHRS, CDR2 YFSETQ. This CDR3 has 16 amino acids. As DNA, the CDR3 is TGCGCCAGCAGCTTGGCCGGTTTTGTGGGGGCCTACGAGCAGTACTTC. Protein sequence: CASSLAGFVGAYEQYF.

This clonotype was counted a single time. The chain couples TRBV14 to TRBJ2-1, with a possible D match to TRBD1 (6 bases). V lost 3 bases and J lost 2, with 14 bases in between. Germline CDR1 is SGHDN and CDR2 is FVKESK. There are 16 residues in the CDR3. The CDR3 DNA reads TGTGCCAGCAGCCATCAACAGGGCCACACCTACAATGAGCAGTTCTTC. It is translated as CASSHQQGHTYNEQFF. Based on the CDR3 plus reference TRBV14 and TRBJ2-1, the full variable domain is EAGVTQFPSHSVIEKGQTVTLRCDPISGHDNLYWYRRVMGKEIKFLLHFVKESKQDESGMPNNRFLAERTGGTYSTLKVQPAELEDSGVYFCASSHQQGHTYNEQFFGPGTRLTVL.

The rearrangement links TRBV12-3 or TRBV12-4 to TRBJ1-5; 10 bases are a match to TRBD1. The junction had 5 bases not matched to a gene; V was cut back by 5 bases and J by 4 bases. This CDR3 is built from 15 residues. The CDR3 spells CASSPGQGRNQPQHF. In nucleotides, the CDR3 is TGTGCCAGCAGTCCGGGACAGGGGCGGAATCAGCCCCAGCATTTT.

This clonotype was observed a few times. V gene TRBV5-6 combines with J gene TRBJ2-7, with D perhaps TRBD1 (6 bases). CDR1 is SGHDT, CDR2 YYEEEE, per germline. This CDR3 region has 13 residues. V was cut by 6 bases and J by 2 bases, with 12 bases left in between. CDR3 sequence reads: CASTARGTYEQYF. The CDR3 coding sequence is TGTGCCAGCACCGCCAGGGGAACCTACGAGCAGTACTTC.

The chain couples TRBV2 to TRBJ2-7; maybe TRBD2 (5 bases). V lost 1 base and J 2 bases, leaving 9 bases between the germline ends. CDR3 length: 14 residues. Germline V gene lookup returns CDR1 SNHLY and CDR2 FYNNEI. Written as DNA, the CDR3 is TGTGCCAGCAGTGAAGGGACTCCCCCCTACGAGCAGTACTTC. It is translated as CASSEGTPPYEQYF.

In this sample, this clonotype turned up a few times. V and J are TRBV7-9 and TRBJ1-5, with D uncertain. The CDR3 runs to 12 residues. With 4 bases removed from V and 3 bases from J, the gap between germline ends came to 4 bases. Germline V gene data show CDR1 as SEHNR and CDR2 as FQNEAQ (reference sequence). CDR3 loop: CASSSFNQPQHF. The CDR3 region has the DNA TGTGCCAGCAGCTCCTTCAATCAGCCCCAGCATTTT.

This clonotype was seen a handful of times. The chain uses TRBV6-5 and TRBJ2-1; 11 bases are shared with TRBD2. V lost 0 bases, J lost 0 bases, and 7 bases stayed unmatched. The CDR3 consists of 19 residues. CDR1 and CDR2 from the germline V gene are MNHEY and SVGAGI. The CDR3 DNA reads TGTGCCAGCAGTTACTCCATAGCGGGAGGGTCGAGCTCCTACAATGAGCAGTTCTTC. It translates to CASSYSIAGGSSSYNEQFF.

The chain couples TRBV3-1 to TRBJ2-1, with D tentatively TRBD1 (6 bases). V shed 4 bases and J shed 5 bases, with 18 bases lying between them. The germline gives CDR1 LGHDT, CDR2 YNNKEL (reference sequence). The length of the CDR3 is 16 residues. CDR3 in amino acids: CASSPRWGLRNNEQFF. The DNA of the CDR3 is TGTGCCAGCAGCCCGCGTTGGGGGCTGAGAAACAATGAGCAGTTCTTC.

This clonotype occurred a few times. The chain couples TRBV20-1 to TRBJ2-3; no clear D. Germline CDR1 is DFQATT and CDR2 is SNEGSKA (reference sequence). With 6 bases removed from V and 0 bases from J, the gap between germline ends came to 16 bases. The CDR3 runs 15 residues. CDR3 in amino acids: CSAKNPRSSTDTQYF. DNA of the CDR3: TGCAGTGCGAAGAACCCCCGCTCTAGCACAGATACGCAGTATTTT.